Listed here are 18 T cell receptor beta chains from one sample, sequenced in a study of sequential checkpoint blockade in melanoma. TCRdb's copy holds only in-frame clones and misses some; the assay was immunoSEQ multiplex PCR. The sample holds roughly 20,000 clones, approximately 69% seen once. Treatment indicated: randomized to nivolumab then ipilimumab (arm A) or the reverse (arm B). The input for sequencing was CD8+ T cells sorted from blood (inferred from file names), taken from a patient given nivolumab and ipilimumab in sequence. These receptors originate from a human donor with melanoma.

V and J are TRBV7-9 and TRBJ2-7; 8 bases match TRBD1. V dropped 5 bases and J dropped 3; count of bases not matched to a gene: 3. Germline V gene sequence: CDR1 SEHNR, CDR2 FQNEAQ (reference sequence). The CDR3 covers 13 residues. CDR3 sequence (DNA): TGTGCCAGCAGCCGACAGGGGTTCTACGAGCAGTACTTC. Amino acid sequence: CASSRQGFYEQYF.

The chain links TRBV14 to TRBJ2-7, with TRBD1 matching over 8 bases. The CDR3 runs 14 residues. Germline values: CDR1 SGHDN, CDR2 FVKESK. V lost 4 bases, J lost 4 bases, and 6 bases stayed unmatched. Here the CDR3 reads CASSPTGELYEQYF. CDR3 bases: TGTGCCAGCAGCCCGACAGGGGAGCTATACGAGCAGTACTTC.

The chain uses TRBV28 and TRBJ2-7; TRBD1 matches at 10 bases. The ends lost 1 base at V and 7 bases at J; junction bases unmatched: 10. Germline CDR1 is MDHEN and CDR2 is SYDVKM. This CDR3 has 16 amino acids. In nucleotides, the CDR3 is TGTGCCAGCAGTTTATCGACAGGGGGCGGAGGGGGTGAGCAGTACTTC. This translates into CASSLSTGGGGGEQYF.

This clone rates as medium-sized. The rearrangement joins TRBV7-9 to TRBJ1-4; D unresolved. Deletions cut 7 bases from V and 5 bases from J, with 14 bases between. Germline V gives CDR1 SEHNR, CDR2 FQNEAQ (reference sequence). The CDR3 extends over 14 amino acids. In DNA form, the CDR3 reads TGTGCCAGCACCCCGGGAAGCCCGAATGAAAAACTGTTTTTT. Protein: CASTPGSPNEKLFF.

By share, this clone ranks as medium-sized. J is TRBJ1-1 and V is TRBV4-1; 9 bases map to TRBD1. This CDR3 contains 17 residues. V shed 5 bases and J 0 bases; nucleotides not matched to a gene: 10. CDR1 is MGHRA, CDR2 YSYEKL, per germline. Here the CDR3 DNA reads TGCGCCAGCAGCTCCCGAACGACAGGGGGGTTGAACACTGAAGCTTTCTTT. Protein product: CASSSRTTGGLNTEAFF.

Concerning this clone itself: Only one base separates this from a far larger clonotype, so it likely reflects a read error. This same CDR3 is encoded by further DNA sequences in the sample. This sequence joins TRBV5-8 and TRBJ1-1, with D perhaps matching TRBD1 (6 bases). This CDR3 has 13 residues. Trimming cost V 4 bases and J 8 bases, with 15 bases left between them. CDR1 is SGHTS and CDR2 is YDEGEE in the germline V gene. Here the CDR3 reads CASSQDRGAEAFF. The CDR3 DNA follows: TGTGCCAGCAGCCAAGATCGGGGGGCCGAAGCTTTCTTT. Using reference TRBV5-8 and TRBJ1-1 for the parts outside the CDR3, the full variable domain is EAGVTQSPTHLIKTRGQQATLRCSPISGHTSVYWYQQALGLGLQFLLWYDEGEERNRGNFPPRFSGRQFPNYSSELNVNALELEDSALYLCASSQDRGAEAFFGQGTRLTVV.

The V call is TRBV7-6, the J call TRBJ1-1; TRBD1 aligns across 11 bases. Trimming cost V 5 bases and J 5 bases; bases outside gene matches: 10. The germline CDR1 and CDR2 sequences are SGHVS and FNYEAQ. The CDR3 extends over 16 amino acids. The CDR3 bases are TGTGCCAGCAGCCCATGGACAGGGGGCAAAAATACTGAAGCTTTCTTT. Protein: CASSPWTGGKNTEAFF.

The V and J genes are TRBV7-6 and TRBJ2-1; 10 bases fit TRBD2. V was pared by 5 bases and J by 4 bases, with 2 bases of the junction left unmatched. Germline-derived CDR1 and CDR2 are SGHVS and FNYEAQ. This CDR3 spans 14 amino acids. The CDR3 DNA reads TGTGCCAGCAGCCCGACTAGCGGGTACAATGAGCAGTTCTTC. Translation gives CASSPTSGYNEQFF.

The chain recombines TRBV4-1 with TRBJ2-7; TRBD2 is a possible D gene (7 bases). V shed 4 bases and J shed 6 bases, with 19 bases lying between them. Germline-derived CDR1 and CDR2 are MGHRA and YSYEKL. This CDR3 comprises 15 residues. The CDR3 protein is CASSPRGGAFIEQYF. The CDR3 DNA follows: TGCGCCAGCAGCCCCAGAGGGGGGGCGTTTATCGAGCAGTACTTC.

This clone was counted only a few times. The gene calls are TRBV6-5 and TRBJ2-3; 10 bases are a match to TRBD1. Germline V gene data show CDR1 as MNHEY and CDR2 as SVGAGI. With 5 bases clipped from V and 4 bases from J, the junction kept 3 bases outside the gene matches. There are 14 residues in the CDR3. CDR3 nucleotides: TGTGCCAGCAGTGAGACAGGGGGCGCAGATACGCAGTATTTT. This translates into CASSETGGADTQYF.

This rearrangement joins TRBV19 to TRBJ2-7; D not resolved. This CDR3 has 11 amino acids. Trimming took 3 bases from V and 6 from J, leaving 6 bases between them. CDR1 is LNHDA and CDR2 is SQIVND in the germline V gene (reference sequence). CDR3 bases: TGTGCCAGTAGTATGGGCTCCGAGCAGTACTTC. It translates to CASSMGSEQYF.

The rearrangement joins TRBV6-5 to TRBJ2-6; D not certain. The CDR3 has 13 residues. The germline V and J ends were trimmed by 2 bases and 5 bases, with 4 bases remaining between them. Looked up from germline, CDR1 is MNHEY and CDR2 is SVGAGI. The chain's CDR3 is CASSYIRANVLTF. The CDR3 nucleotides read TGTGCCAGCAGTTACATCAGGGCCAACGTCCTGACTTTC.

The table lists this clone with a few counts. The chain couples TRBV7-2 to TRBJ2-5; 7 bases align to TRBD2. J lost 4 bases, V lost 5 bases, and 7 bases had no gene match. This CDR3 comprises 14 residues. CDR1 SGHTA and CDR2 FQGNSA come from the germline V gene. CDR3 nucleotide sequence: TGTGCCAGCAGCGTCGTGGGCGGGGGAGAGACCCAGTACTTC. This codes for CASSVVGGGETQYF.

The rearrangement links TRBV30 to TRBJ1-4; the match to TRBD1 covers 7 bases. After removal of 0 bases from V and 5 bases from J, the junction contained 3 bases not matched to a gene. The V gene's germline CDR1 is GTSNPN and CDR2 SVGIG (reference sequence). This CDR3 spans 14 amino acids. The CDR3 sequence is CAWSVGQTNEKLFF. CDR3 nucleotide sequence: TGTGCCTGGAGTGTGGGACAGACGAATGAAAAACTGTTTTTT.

Written as DNA, the CDR3 is TGTGCCAGCATCGGGGGGGATAGCAATCAGCCCCAGCATTTT. Encoded protein: CASIGGDSNQPQHF. The chain combines TRBV2 with TRBJ1-5, with D possibly TRBD1 on 5 matching bases. This CDR3 comprises 14 residues. Germline-derived CDR1 and CDR2 are SNHLY and FYNNEI. Trimming left V 7 bases short and J 0 bases short, with 10 bases between.

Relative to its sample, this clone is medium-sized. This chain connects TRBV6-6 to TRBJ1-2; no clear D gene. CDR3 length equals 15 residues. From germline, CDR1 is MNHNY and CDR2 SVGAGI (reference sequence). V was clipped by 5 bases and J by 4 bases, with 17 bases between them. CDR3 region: CASSQAAREGYGYTF. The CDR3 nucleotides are TGTGCCAGCAGTCAAGCCGCGAGGGAGGGCTATGGCTACACCTTC.

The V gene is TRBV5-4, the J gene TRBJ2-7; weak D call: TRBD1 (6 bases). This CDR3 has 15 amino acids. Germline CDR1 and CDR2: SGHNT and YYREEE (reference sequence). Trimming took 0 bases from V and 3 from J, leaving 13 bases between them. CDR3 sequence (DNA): TGTGCCAGCAGCTTGGACAGGGAGTCGGGCTACGAGCAGTACTTC. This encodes CASSLDRESGYEQYF.

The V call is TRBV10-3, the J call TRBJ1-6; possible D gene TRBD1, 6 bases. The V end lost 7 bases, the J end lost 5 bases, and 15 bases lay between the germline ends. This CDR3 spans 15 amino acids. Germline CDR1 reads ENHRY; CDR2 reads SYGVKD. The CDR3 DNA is TGTGCCATCACCACCCGGGACACCAATAATTCACCCCTCCACTTT. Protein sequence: CAITTRDTNNSPLHF.